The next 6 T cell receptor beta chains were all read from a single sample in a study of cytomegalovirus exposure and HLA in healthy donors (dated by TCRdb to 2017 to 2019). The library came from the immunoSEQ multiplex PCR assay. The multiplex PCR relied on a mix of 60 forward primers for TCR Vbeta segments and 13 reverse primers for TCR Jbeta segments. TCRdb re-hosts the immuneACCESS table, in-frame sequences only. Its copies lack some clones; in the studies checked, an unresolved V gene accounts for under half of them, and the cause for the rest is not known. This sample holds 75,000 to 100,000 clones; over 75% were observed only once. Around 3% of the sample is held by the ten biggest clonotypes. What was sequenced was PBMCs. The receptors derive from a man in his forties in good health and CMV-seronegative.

DNA of the CDR3: TGTGCCAGCAGCATGGATGGGGGGTTGAACACTGAAGCTTTCTTT. Its protein product is CASSMDGGLNTEAFF. The chain links TRBV21-1 to TRBJ1-1. TRBV21-1 is a pseudogene locus. This CDR3 is built from 15 residues.

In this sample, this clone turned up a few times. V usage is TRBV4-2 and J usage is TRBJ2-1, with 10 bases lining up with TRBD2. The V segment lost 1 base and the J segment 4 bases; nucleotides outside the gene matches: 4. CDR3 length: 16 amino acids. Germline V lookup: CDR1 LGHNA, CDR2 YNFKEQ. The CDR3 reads CASSQGAGGAYNEQFF. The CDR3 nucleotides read TGTGCCAGCAGCCAAGGAGCGGGAGGGGCATACAATGAGCAGTTCTTC.

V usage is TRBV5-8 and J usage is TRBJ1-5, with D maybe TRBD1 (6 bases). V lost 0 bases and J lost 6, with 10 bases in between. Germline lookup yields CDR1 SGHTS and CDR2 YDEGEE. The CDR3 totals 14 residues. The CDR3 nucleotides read TGTGCCAGCAGCTTGGGGCAGGGGCCTCAGCCCCAGCATTTT. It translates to CASSLGQGPQPQHF.

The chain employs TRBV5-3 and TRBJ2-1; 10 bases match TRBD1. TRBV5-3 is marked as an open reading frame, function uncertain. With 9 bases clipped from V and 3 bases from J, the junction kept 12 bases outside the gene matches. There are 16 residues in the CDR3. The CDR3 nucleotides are TGTGCCATCCTGGCCACCGGGACAGGGGTCTACAATGAGCAGTTCTTC. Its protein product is CAILATGTGVYNEQFF.

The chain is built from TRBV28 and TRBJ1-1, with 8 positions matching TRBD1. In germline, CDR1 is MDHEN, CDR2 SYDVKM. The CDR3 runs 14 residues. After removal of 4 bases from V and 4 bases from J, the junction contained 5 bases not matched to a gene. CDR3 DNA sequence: TGTGCCAGCAGTTCGACAGGGGTGGGCACTGAAGCTTTCTTT. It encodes CASSSTGVGTEAFF.

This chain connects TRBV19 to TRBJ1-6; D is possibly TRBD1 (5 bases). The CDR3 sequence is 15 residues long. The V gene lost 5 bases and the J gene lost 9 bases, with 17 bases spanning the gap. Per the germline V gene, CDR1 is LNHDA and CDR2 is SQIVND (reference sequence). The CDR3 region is CASSAALGGGSPLHF. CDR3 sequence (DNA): TGTGCCAGTAGTGCCGCTTTGGGGGGAGGTTCACCCCTCCACTTT. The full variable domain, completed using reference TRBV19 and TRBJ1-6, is DGGITQSPKYLFRKEGQNVTLSCEQNLNHDAMYWYRQDPGQGLRLIYYSQIVNDFQKGDIAEGYSVSREKKESFPLTVTSAQKNPTAFYLCASSAALGGGSPLHFGNGTRLTVT.